This T cell receptor (beta chain) was observed in a study of cytomegalovirus exposure and HLA in healthy donors. Looking at the study overall: In a later analysis, it was reported that the 110 or so validation repertoires had been produced on the same platform as the 550 to 850 repertoires belonging to the first cohort. Regarding the study as a whole: Altogether, about 160 TCR beta chains were recorded as cytomegalovirus-associated. The classifier reportedly diagnosed cytomegalovirus status with high sensitivity and specificity.

A single count supports this clone. The antigen remains undetermined. Using immunoSEQ multiplex PCR, the repertoire was profiled, and TCRdb retains in-frame clones only, with some absent. The profile covers more than 55,000 clones, with roughly nine tenths appearing a single time and 15% taken by the ten largest. This CDR3 spans 13 amino acids. Germline V gene sequence: CDR1 MNHEY, CDR2 SVGAGI. V was pared by 7 bases and J by 15 bases, with 14 bases of the junction left unmatched. The source is a woman under 30 in good health and CMV-seronegative. This rearrangement joins TRBV6-5 to TRBJ2-1, with TRBD1 identical over 8 bases. Source material: PBMCs. This chain's CDR3 is CASTPRGQGGVFF. The CDR3 DNA sequence: TGTGCCAGCACCCCCCGCGGACAGGGTGGTGTGTTCTTC.